The clone carrying this T cell receptor beta chain has more than one count but fewer than ten. The antigen remains undetermined. This specimen belongs to a study of persistence of HIV-infected CD4 T cells. This nonspecific control used anti-CD3/anti-CD28 bead stimulation of CD4+ T cells. Sorting of responding CD4+ T cells relied on upregulated CD40 ligand together with CD69. Suppressive ART was started during chronic HIV-1 infection in these adults. CD8+ T cells were removed from PBMCs prior to stimulation. Study conclusions and caveats: Antigen-responding cells were enriched for degenerate expanded CDR3beta sequences.

Trimming stripped 6 bases from V and 4 bases from J, with 7 bases between. The CDR3 extends over 11 amino acids. CDR1 MGHDK and CDR2 SYGVNS come from the germline V gene. This was the immunoSEQ version 4 assay in survey mode. Produced via immunoSEQ multiplex PCR; TCRdb's table is partial and in-frame only. The table lists about 45,000 clones, about 87% of them singletons. The source of this sequence is an adult woman with HIV who was CMV-seropositive. The sample here was CD4+ T cells sorted from PBMCs after 18-hour stimulation, taken from a patient who received antiretroviral therapy. This chain connects TRBV25-1 to TRBJ2-7, with D perhaps TRBD2 (5 bases). This CDR3 is CASRRTYEQYF. The DNA of the CDR3 is TGTGCCAGCAGACGGACTTACGAGCAGTACTTC.